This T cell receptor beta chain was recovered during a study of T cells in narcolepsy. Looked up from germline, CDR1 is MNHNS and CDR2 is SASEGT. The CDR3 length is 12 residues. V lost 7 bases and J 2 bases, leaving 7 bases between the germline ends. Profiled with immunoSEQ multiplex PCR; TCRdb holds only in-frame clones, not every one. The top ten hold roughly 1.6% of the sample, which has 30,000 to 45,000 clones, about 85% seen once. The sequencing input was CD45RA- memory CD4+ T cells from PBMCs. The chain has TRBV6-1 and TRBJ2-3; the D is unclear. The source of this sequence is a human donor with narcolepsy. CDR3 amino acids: CASKPHTDTQYF. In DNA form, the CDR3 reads TGTGCCAGCAAGCCTCACACAGATACGCAGTATTTT.